Listed here are 8 T cell receptor beta chains from one sample, sequenced in a study of beta chain features in type 1 diabetes. Sequencing targeted expressed TCRB transcripts, as all isolated RNA had been reverse transcribed. Repertoires were generated with immunoSEQ multiplex PCR, while TCRdb's copy carries only in-frame clones and drops some. The sample yields around 250,000 clones, roughly 70% seen once. Material: naive CD4+ T cells from blood. The receptor source for this set is a man aged 25 to 40 in good health.

The rearrangement joins TRBV7-9 to TRBJ2-1; D is ambiguous. The CDR3 has 12 amino acids. The germline V and J ends were trimmed by 5 bases and 5 bases, with 7 bases remaining between them. The germline V gene encodes CDR1 SEHNR and CDR2 FQNEAQ (reference sequence). CDR3 amino acids: CASSDLNNEQFF. The CDR3 DNA reads as TGTGCCAGCAGCGACCTTAACAATGAGCAGTTCTTC.

This clone was seen a handful of times. This sequence joins TRBV10-3 and TRBJ2-2, with 10 bases identical to TRBD2. Unmatched junction bases numbered 3, after V lost 4 bases and J lost 4 bases. Germline V CDR1 and CDR2: ENHRY, SYGVKD. The CDR3 has 15 amino acids. The DNA of the CDR3 is TGTGCCATCAGTGGCGGACTAGCGGCCACCGGGGAGCTGTTTTTT. Residues: CAISGGLAATGELFF.

This clone was detected once. The gene calls are TRBV2 and TRBJ2-6, with D possibly matching TRBD2 (6 bases). The germline CDR1 and CDR2 sequences are SNHLY and FYNNEI. Trimming cost V 4 bases and J 1 base, with 8 bases left between them. The CDR3 is 15 residues long. DNA of the CDR3: TGTGCCAGCAGTGGGACTAATTCTGGGGCCAACGTCCTGACTTTC. Amino acids: CASSGTNSGANVLTF.

The V and J genes are TRBV11-1 and TRBJ2-5; no firm D call. Between the trimmed V and J ends, which lost 1 base and 4 bases, there was a span of 7 bases. Germline V gene lookup returns CDR1 SGHAT and CDR2 FQDESV (reference sequence). There are 13 residues in the CDR3. CDR3 sequence (DNA): TGTGCCAGCAGCTTAGATCAGCGAGAGACCCAGTACTTC. It is translated as CASSLDQRETQYF.

The chain links TRBV21-1 to TRBJ2-6. TRBV21-1 represents a pseudogene. The CDR3 spans 16 residues. For the CDR3, the DNA is TGTGCCAGCAGCACCCGGGACCCCTCTGGGGCCAACGTCCTGACTTTC. Its protein is CASSTRDPSGANVLTF.

The chain joins TRBV29-1 to TRBJ2-7; 7 bases line up with TRBD1. Germline-derived CDR1 and CDR2 are SQVTM and ANQGSEA. J was trimmed by 4 bases and V by 4 bases; bases with no gene match: 7. The CDR3 runs 13 residues. This CDR3 reads CSVGLRTGYEQYF. DNA for the CDR3: TGCAGCGTTGGTCTGCGGACAGGATACGAGCAGTACTTC.

This clone appeared once. V and J are TRBV30 and TRBJ1-1; TRBD1 matches 10 bases. The germline CDR1 and CDR2 sequences are GTSNPN and SVGIG (reference sequence). This CDR3 spans 17 amino acids. The V gene end was trimmed by 8 bases and the J gene end by 0 bases; junction bases not matched to a gene: 15. The CDR3 loop reads CAGNSKLGTGVNTEAFF. DNA for the CDR3: TGTGCCGGGAACTCTAAGCTGGGGACAGGGGTGAACACTGAAGCTTTCTTT.

V and J are TRBV25-1 and TRBJ1-5; no clear D. The CDR3 length is 12 residues. V lost 5 bases and J lost 4, with 6 bases in between. Germline V gene lookup returns CDR1 MGHDK and CDR2 SYGVNS. The CDR3 loop reads CASSPGNQPQHF. The CDR3 DNA reads as TGTGCCAGCAGTCCGGGGAATCAGCCCCAGCATTTT.